A single sample gave rise to the 32 T cell receptor beta chains below, sequenced in a study of OX40 agonist ivuxolimab in advanced cancers. Sequencing was performed with immunoSEQ multiplex PCR; in TCRdb, only in-frame clones are kept and a portion is missing. The table shows roughly 93,000 clones, with less than 85% occurring only once. The source material was CD4+ or CD8+ T cells sorted from blood, sampled in a trial of the OX40 agonist ivuxolimab. These receptors came from an adult with an advanced solid tumor such as melanoma, head and neck, liver or kidney cancer.

The chain links TRBV7-9 to TRBJ1-1; 9 bases line up with TRBD1. The junction had 5 bases not matched to a gene; V was cut back by 5 bases and J by 4 bases. Germline V gives CDR1 SEHNR, CDR2 FQNEAQ (reference sequence). The CDR3 totals 14 residues. For the CDR3, the DNA is TGTGCCAGCAGCCCACAGGGGGCCGGCACTGAAGCTTTCTTT. This encodes CASSPQGAGTEAFF.

The chain links TRBV6-5 to TRBJ2-1, with 11 positions matching TRBD2. There are 15 residues in the CDR3. V was clipped by 4 bases and J by 10 bases; unmatched bases: 9. Germline CDR1 reads MNHEY; CDR2 reads SVGAGI. The CDR3 reads CASSSGTSGPKEQFF. In DNA form, the CDR3 reads TGTGCCAGCAGTTCCGGGACTAGCGGTCCCAAGGAGCAGTTCTTC.

This clone was picked up one time. V gene TRBV7-9 combines with J gene TRBJ2-1; 7 positions match TRBD2. The germline V gene encodes CDR1 SEHNR and CDR2 FQNEAQ (reference sequence). The junction had 12 bases not matched to a gene; V was cut back by 1 base and J by 3 bases. CDR3 length: 18 amino acids. The CDR3 here is CASSLGGGGPDYYNEQFF. CDR3 in DNA: TGTGCCAGCAGCTTAGGGGGGGGAGGTCCCGACTACTACAATGAGCAGTTCTTC.

The chain employs TRBV15 and TRBJ2-1; D remains ambiguous. The V gene lost 1 base and the J gene lost 7 bases, with 11 bases spanning the gap. The germline gives CDR1 LNHNV, CDR2 YYDKDF (reference sequence). This CDR3 has 14 residues. CDR3 DNA: TGTGCCACCAGCAGAGGCCCTCTGGGGAATGAGCAGTTCTTC. This sequence encodes CATSRGPLGNEQFF.

This chain links TRBV6-5 with TRBJ2-4; weak D call: TRBD2 (5 bases). This CDR3 is 13 amino acids long. Looked up from germline, CDR1 is MNHEY and CDR2 is SVGAGI. V was shortened by 0 bases and J by 9 bases, with 9 bases between the two germline ends. CDR3: CASSYSRLSIQYF. The CDR3 DNA reads as TGTGCCAGCAGTTACTCCCGACTAAGCATTCAGTACTTC.

The V gene is TRBV5-8, the J gene TRBJ2-2; 10 nucleotides line up with TRBD1. The trim removed 4 bases at V and 2 bases at J, leaving 2 bases unmatched. Germline-derived CDR1 and CDR2 are SGHTS and YDEGEE. The CDR3 length is 15 residues. The CDR3 DNA follows: TGTGCCAGCAGCCGACAGGGGGCCAACACCGGGGAGCTGTTTTTT. Translation: CASSRQGANTGELFF.

The J gene is TRBJ2-2, the V gene TRBV2; D is perhaps TRBD2 (7 bases). This CDR3 comprises 15 residues. Germline CDR1 and CDR2: SNHLY and FYNNEI. V lost 4 bases and J 4 bases, leaving 13 bases between the germline ends. CDR3: CASSAGGASTGELFF. DNA of the CDR3: TGTGCCAGCAGTGCGGGGGGCGCCAGCACCGGGGAGCTGTTTTTT.

V is TRBV5-1 and J is TRBJ2-7; 7 bases map to TRBD1. Trimming at V came to 0 bases and at J to 4 bases, leaving 4 bases not matched to a gene. This CDR3 has 14 residues. Germline V gene sequence: CDR1 SGHRS, CDR2 YFSETQ. The chain's CDR3 is CASSLATGAYEQYF. In DNA, the CDR3 is TGCGCCAGCAGCTTGGCCACAGGGGCTTACGAGCAGTACTTC.

The CDR3 is CATYSRNQGNEQFF. The CDR3 DNA reads TGTGCCACTTACTCCCGGAATCAGGGGAATGAGCAGTTCTTC. V usage is TRBV15 and J usage is TRBJ2-1, with a weak D call TRBD1 (6 bases). Germline lookup yields CDR1 LNHNV and CDR2 YYDKDF (reference sequence). Trimming left V 9 bases short and J 7 bases short, with 19 bases between. This CDR3 is built from 14 residues. The whole variable domain, filled in from reference TRBV15 and TRBJ2-1, reads DAMVIQNPRYQVTQFGKPVTLSCSQTLNHNVMYWYQQKSSQAPKLLFHYYDKDFNNEADTPDNFQSRRPNTSFCFLDIRSPGLGDTAMYLCATYSRNQGNEQFFGPGTRLTVL.

V and J are TRBV11-3 and TRBJ2-7; no definite D call. Trimming removed 0 bases from V and 5 bases from J, with 14 bases in between. The CDR3 loop spans 15 amino acids. Germline lookup yields CDR1 SGHNT and CDR2 YENEEA. The CDR3 bases are TGTGCCAGCAGCTTAGATCAAGCGCTCCCAAACGAGCAGTACTTC. Protein: CASSLDQALPNEQYF.

Details on this clone: In the same sample, other DNA sequences code for this CDR3. The chain is built from TRBV6-6 and TRBJ1-2; D remains ambiguous. The CDR3 is 13 amino acids. With 4 bases removed from V and 5 bases from J, the gap between germline ends came to 11 bases. The germline gives CDR1 MNHNY, CDR2 SVGAGI (reference sequence). The CDR3 coding sequence is TGTGCCAGCAGTTCTCCAGGTGTATATGGCTACACCTTC. Translated: CASSSPGVYGYTF.

V gene TRBV15 combines with J gene TRBJ1-2; D gene uncertain. The CDR3 runs to 13 residues. V was cut by 0 bases and J by 4 bases, with 6 bases left in between. CDR1 LNHNV and CDR2 YYDKDF come from the germline V gene (reference sequence). This CDR3 reads CATSRDGSYGYTF. The CDR3 nucleotides are TGTGCCACCAGCAGAGATGGCAGCTATGGCTACACCTTC.

The chain joins TRBV7-8 to TRBJ2-7, with 8 bases matching TRBD1. The CDR3 is 15 amino acids. V lost 1 base, J lost 3 bases, and 5 bases stayed unmatched. The V gene's germline CDR1 is SGHVS and CDR2 FQNEAQ. The CDR3, as DNA: TGTGCCAGCAGCTTAGTCCGCGGGACAGGCTACGAGCAGTACTTC. Amino acids: CASSLVRGTGYEQYF.

The chain combines TRBV6-6 with TRBJ1-4; tentative D call: TRBD1 (5 bases). This CDR3 spans 15 amino acids. The V gene lost 1 base and the J gene lost 6 bases, with 12 bases spanning the gap. Germline CDR1 is MNHNY and CDR2 is SVGAGI (reference sequence). The CDR3 region has the DNA TGTGCCAGCAGTTACTTCGGGGGTTCGGATGAAAAACTGTTTTTT. Translation gives CASSYFGGSDEKLFF.

This sequence joins TRBV18 and TRBJ2-2, with D unresolved. The germline V and J ends were trimmed by 1 base and 4 bases, with 4 bases remaining between them. Germline loops: CDR1 KGHSH, CDR2 LQKENI. The CDR3 runs 13 residues. The CDR3 sequence: CASSPRTTGELFF. In nucleotides, the CDR3 is TGTGCCAGCTCACCACGGACCACCGGGGAGCTGTTTTTT.

The sample holds one count of this clone. The rearrangement joins TRBV6-6 to TRBJ2-3; either TRBD1 or TRBD2 may supply D (5 bases each). CDR3 size: 14 residues. Trimming cost V 3 bases and J 0 bases, with 7 bases left between them. CDR1 MNHNY and CDR2 SVGAGI come from the germline V gene (reference sequence). The CDR3 sequence is CASSYRGSTDTQYF. CDR3 nucleotides: TGTGCCAGCAGTTATCGGGGCAGCACAGATACGCAGTATTTT.

The genes are TRBV12-5 and TRBJ1-4, with D hard to call. The length of the CDR3 is 15 residues. The V end lost 0 bases, the J end lost 8 bases, and 13 bases lay between the germline ends. Germline V gene lookup returns CDR1 LGHNT and CDR2 FRNRAP. The chain's CDR3 is CASGLVLLRGEKLFF. The CDR3 coding sequence is TGTGCTAGTGGTTTGGTCCTCTTAAGAGGGGAAAAACTGTTTTTT. The full variable domain, in which reference TRBV12-5 and TRBJ1-4 provide the parts outside the CDR3, is DARVTQTPRHKVTEMGQEVTMRCQPILGHNTVFWYRQTMMQGLELLAYFRNRAPLDDSGMPKDRFSAEMPDATLATLKIQPSEPRDSAVYFCASGLVLLRGEKLFFGSGTQLSVL.

V is TRBV6-5 and J is TRBJ2-3, with 10 positions matching TRBD2. J was trimmed by 2 bases and V by 0 bases; bases with no gene match: 2. From germline, CDR1 is MNHEY and CDR2 SVGAGI. There are 16 residues in the CDR3. CDR3 loop: CASSYSLAGATDTQYF. DNA for the CDR3: TGTGCCAGCAGTTACTCGCTAGCGGGGGCCACAGATACGCAGTATTTT.

The V and J genes are TRBV2 and TRBJ1-4; D possibly corresponds to TRBD1 (5 bases). CDR3 size: 12 residues. V lost 9 bases and J 8 bases, leaving 13 bases between the germline ends. Looked up from germline, CDR1 is SNHLY and CDR2 is FYNNEI. DNA of the CDR3: TGTGCCAGTGAGGGGACGGTCGAAAAACTGTTTTTT. This codes for CASEGTVEKLFF.

The chain employs TRBV7-9 and TRBJ2-1, with 8 nucleotides matching TRBD2. The V gene's germline CDR1 is SEHNR and CDR2 FQNEAQ (reference sequence). V was clipped by 5 bases and J by 9 bases; unmatched bases: 12. The CDR3 spans 15 residues. The CDR3 DNA sequence: TGTGCCAGCAGCCCTGCGGGACTAGGAAGCGGTGAGCAGTTCTTC. It specifies CASSPAGLGSGEQFF.

The CDR3 DNA reads TGTGCCAGCAGGGGCGGGGATACGCAGTATTTT. It encodes CASRGGDTQYF. The J gene is TRBJ2-3, the V gene TRBV2; D perhaps matches TRBD2 (5 bases). This CDR3 contains 11 residues. The ends were cut back, 6 bases at V and 6 bases at J, with 7 bases in the middle. CDR1 and CDR2 from the germline V gene are SNHLY and FYNNEI. Variable domain in full (rest from reference TRBV2 and TRBJ2-3): EPEVTQTPSHQVTQMGQEVILRCVPISNHLYFYWYRQILGQKVEFLVSFYNNEISEKSEIFDDQFSVERPDGSNFTLKIRSTKLEDSAMYFCASRGGDTQYFGPGTRLTVL.

The chain uses TRBV19 and TRBJ2-7; the D gene could be TRBD1 or TRBD2 (7 bases each). This CDR3 has 14 amino acids. Trimming left V 5 bases short and J 4 bases short, with 15 bases between. Germline V gene data show CDR1 as LNHDA and CDR2 as SQIVND (reference sequence). This CDR3 is CASSDRAGVYEQYF. CDR3 in DNA: TGTGCCAGTAGTGACAGGGCGGGGGTTTACGAGCAGTACTTC.

CDR3 residues: CASSLGVYEQYF. DNA of the CDR3: TGTGCCAGCAGCTTAGGGGTCTACGAGCAGTACTTC. The genes are TRBV7-2 and TRBJ2-7; D ambiguous. Germline V gene data show CDR1 as SGHTA and CDR2 as FQGNSA. The CDR3 runs to 12 residues. Trimming cost V 1 base and J 3 bases, with 4 bases left between them.

This clone came up once. This CDR3 is CASSQQGRDTQYF. CDR3 DNA: TGTGCCAGTAGCCAACAGGGTCGAGATACGCAGTATTTT. V is TRBV19 and J is TRBJ2-3; perhaps TRBD1 as D (6 bases). Germline V gene sequence: CDR1 LNHDA, CDR2 SQIVND (reference sequence). The CDR3 runs to 13 residues. Trimming shortened V by 6 bases and J by 5 bases, and 12 bases separated the two germline ends.

The sample holds one count of this clone. V and J are TRBV6-1 and TRBJ1-2; D remains unclear. V lost 1 base and J 5 bases, leaving 8 bases between the germline ends. The V gene's germline CDR1 is MNHNS and CDR2 SASEGT. The CDR3 has 13 amino acids. The chain's CDR3 is CASSEGGHYGYTF. CDR3 nucleotides: TGTGCCAGCAGTGAAGGTGGTCATTATGGCTACACCTTC.

J is TRBJ1-2 and V is TRBV18; D is possibly TRBD1 (5 bases). CDR3 size: 14 residues. The germline V and J ends were trimmed by 4 bases and 7 bases, with 16 bases remaining between them. The V gene's germline CDR1 is KGHSH and CDR2 LQKENI. CDR3 region: CASSRPMGDGGYTF. The CDR3 nucleotides are TGTGCCAGCTCACGGCCGATGGGGGATGGTGGCTACACCTTC. Based on the CDR3 plus reference TRBV18 and TRBJ1-2, the full variable domain is NAGVMQNPRHLVRRRGQEARLRCSPMKGHSHVYWYRQLPEEGLKFMVYLQKENIIDESGMPKERFSAEFPKEGPSILRIQQVVRGDSAAYFCASSRPMGDGGYTFGSGTRLTVV.

The chain links TRBV2 to TRBJ1-5; D is unclear. The CDR3 length is 14 residues. In germline, CDR1 is SNHLY, CDR2 FYNNEI. The germline V and J ends were trimmed by 7 bases and 4 bases, with 14 bases remaining between them. The CDR3 spells CASTGEGANQPQHF. Here the CDR3 DNA reads TGTGCCAGCACCGGTGAGGGCGCGAATCAGCCCCAGCATTTT.

This clone was seen a single time. The chain is built from TRBV14 and TRBJ2-7; D is possibly TRBD2 (5 bases). Per germline, CDR1 SGHDN and CDR2 FVKESK. Trimming pared 3 bases from V and 1 base from J, leaving 10 bases between. The CDR3 sequence is 14 residues long. The CDR3, as DNA: TGTGCCAGCAGCCAGGACCCGGGGTCCTACGAGCAGTACTTC. Its protein is CASSQDPGSYEQYF.

The chain uses TRBV5-1 and TRBJ2-5, with TRBD1 as a possible D gene (6 bases). The V end lost 0 bases, the J end lost 3 bases, and 6 bases lay between the germline ends. Germline values: CDR1 SGHRS, CDR2 YFSETQ. The CDR3 has 13 residues. The CDR3 sequence: CASSLGTEETQYF. CDR3 bases: TGCGCCAGCAGCTTGGGGACAGAAGAGACCCAGTACTTC.

The V and J genes are TRBV7-2 and TRBJ2-1; TRBD2 matches at 14 bases. V gave up 0 bases and J gave up 4 bases; unmatched junction bases: 2. This CDR3 spans 17 amino acids. Germline V gene lookup returns CDR1 SGHTA and CDR2 FQGNSA. The CDR3 spells CASSLARLAGGYNEQFF. In DNA, the CDR3 is TGTGCCAGCAGCTTAGCGCGACTAGCGGGAGGGTACAATGAGCAGTTCTTC.

Only one count was recorded for this clone. The chain couples TRBV5-1 to TRBJ2-1; TRBD2 matches 10 bases. Germline loops: CDR1 SGHRS, CDR2 YFSETQ. The CDR3 is 15 amino acids. J lost 2 bases, V lost 4 bases, and 3 bases had no gene match. As DNA, the CDR3 is TGCGCCAGCAGCATTAGCGGGGGGACCTACAATGAGCAGTTCTTC. Protein product: CASSISGGTYNEQFF.

V is TRBV30 and J is TRBJ2-2, with 7 bases lining up with TRBD1. CDR3 length: 16 amino acids. Germline V lookup: CDR1 GTSNPN, CDR2 SVGIG (reference sequence). Unmatched junction bases numbered 6, after V lost 1 base and J lost 1 base. The CDR3 spells CAWSDRRTGNTGELFF. The DNA for the CDR3 is TGTGCCTGGAGTGACAGGCGGACAGGGAACACCGGGGAGCTGTTTTTT.